Shown below are 9 T cell receptor beta chains from a single sample sequenced in a study of T cell repertoires in cytomegalovirus infection. Antigens for these TCRs are unknown. TCRdb reprocessed the reads via MiXCR and lists one record per CDR3 protein. The table shows approximately 730,000 distinct CDR3 sequences, with about 27% occurring only once. This sample comprised cultured CD8+ T cells from PBMCs, obtained from culture after CMV antigen stimulation. The receptor source for this set is a human donor in good health (CMV status not recorded). Some clones in this sample may be carry-over from other donors' samples.

The chain has TRBV6-5 and TRBJ1-1; TRBD1 might be the D (6 bases). This CDR3 has 14 amino acids. CDR1 and CDR2 (germline): MNHEY, SVGAGI. V lost 7 bases and J lost 3, with 15 bases in between. CDR3 residues: CASTLQGGYTEAFF. CDR3 in DNA: TGTGCCAGCACCCTACAGGGAGGGTACACTGAAGCTTTCTTT.

The chain joins TRBV6-1 to TRBJ1-5; perhaps TRBD1 as D (5 bases). V was pared by 1 base and J by 7 bases, with 23 bases between. CDR3 size: 18 residues. From germline, CDR1 is MNHNS and CDR2 SASEGT. DNA for the CDR3: TGTGCCAGCAGTGAAGTTAAAGTGGGACCCGGAGGTGGACAGCCCCAGCATTTT. The encoded protein is CASSEVKVGPGGGQPQHF.

V and J are TRBV4-1 and TRBJ2-7; D gene unclear. The V gene's germline CDR1 is MGHRA and CDR2 YSYEKL. V gave up 0 bases and J gave up 1 base, with 7 bases separating them. This CDR3 spans 14 amino acids. The CDR3 sequence: CASSQESYSYEQYF. Written as DNA, the CDR3 is TGCGCCAGCAGCCAAGAGTCCTATTCCTACGAGCAGTACTTC.

The chain carries TRBV7-6 and TRBJ2-1; 9 bases are a match to TRBD2. Trimming removed 3 bases from V and 0 bases from J; junction bases left unmatched: 3. Germline assignment: CDR1 SGHVS and CDR2 FNYEAQ. This CDR3 has 16 residues. The CDR3 bases are TGTGCCAGCAGCTTCCCTAGCGGGGACTCCTACAATGAGCAGTTCTTC. As protein: CASSFPSGDSYNEQFF.

The chain couples TRBV6-5 to TRBJ2-7; a possible D gene is TRBD2 (5 bases). V dropped 5 bases and J dropped 3 bases, with 11 bases sitting between them. Germline CDR1 reads MNHEY; CDR2 reads SVGAGI. CDR3 length: 13 amino acids. DNA of the CDR3: TGTGCCAGCAGTCCCGGACTGTTCTACGAGCAGTACGTC. Its protein is CASSPGLFYEQYV.

A few counts support this clonotype. This rearrangement joins TRBV15 to TRBJ1-2, with D unresolved. The germline CDR1 and CDR2 sequences are LNHNV and YYDKDF (reference sequence). V shed 0 bases and J shed 5 bases, with 7 bases lying between them. The CDR3 loop spans 13 amino acids. The CDR3 protein is CATSRDRQYGYTF. CDR3 DNA sequence: TGTGCCACCAGCAGAGATCGGCAGTATGGCTACACCTTC.

There are a few counts of this clonotype. The chain uses TRBV7-8 and TRBJ2-7, with D possibly being TRBD1 (5 bases). Trimming removed 5 bases from V and 0 bases from J, with 23 bases in between. Germline V CDR1 and CDR2: SGHVS, FQNEAQ. There are 18 residues in the CDR3. CDR3 in amino acids: CASSIYIGRAPDSYEQYV. CDR3 bases: TGTGCCAGCAGCATTTATATAGGCAGGGCTCCCGACTCCTACGAGCAGTACGTC.

The chain combines TRBV20-1 with TRBJ2-3; 7 bases are shared with TRBD2. J lost 3 bases, V lost 0 bases, and 9 bases had no gene match. Germline values: CDR1 DFQATT, CDR2 SNEGSKA (reference sequence). This CDR3 is built from 16 residues. CDR3 sequence (DNA): TGCAGTGCTAGAGATCGGACTAGGGGTTTAACAGATACGCAGTATTTT. This gives the protein CSARDRTRGLTDTQYF.

The chain links TRBV6-2 or TRBV6-3 to TRBJ2-7; no reliable D call. CDR3 length: 11 amino acids. Per the germline V gene, CDR1 is MNHEY and CDR2 is SVGEGT. Trimming pared 6 bases from V and 3 bases from J, leaving 6 bases between. The CDR3 region is CASSRIYEQYF. The CDR3 nucleotides read TGTGCCAGCAGCAGGATCTACGAGCAGTACTTC.